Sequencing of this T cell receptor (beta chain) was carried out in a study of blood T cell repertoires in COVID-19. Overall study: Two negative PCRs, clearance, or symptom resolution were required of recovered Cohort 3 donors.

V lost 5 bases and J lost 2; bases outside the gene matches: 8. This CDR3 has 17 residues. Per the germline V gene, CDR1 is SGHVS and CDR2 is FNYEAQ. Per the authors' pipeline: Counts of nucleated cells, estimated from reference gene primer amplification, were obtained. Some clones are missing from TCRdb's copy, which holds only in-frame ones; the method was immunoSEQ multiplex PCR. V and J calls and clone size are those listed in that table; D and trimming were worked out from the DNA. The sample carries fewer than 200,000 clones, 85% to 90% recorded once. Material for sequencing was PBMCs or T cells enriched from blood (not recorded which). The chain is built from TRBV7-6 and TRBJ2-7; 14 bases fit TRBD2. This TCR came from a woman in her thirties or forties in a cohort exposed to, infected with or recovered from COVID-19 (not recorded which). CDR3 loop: CASSGLAGGLPPYEQYF. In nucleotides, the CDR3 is TGTGCCAGCAGCGGACTAGCGGGGGGCCTTCCTCCCTACGAGCAGTACTTC.